A single sample is the source of the 4 T cell receptor beta chains below, sequenced in a study of CD8 T cells in Susac syndrome. Random-hexamer reverse transcription was applied to roughly 0.5 to 1 ug RNA. TCRdb processed the immunoSEQ multiplex PCR reads anew with MiXCR; each CDR3 protein has one entry. The sample contains roughly 140,000 distinct CDR3 sequences, 90% to 95% of which appear only once. Specimen: CD8+ T cells from PBMCs. The origin of the receptors is a human donor in good health.

The J gene is TRBJ1-1, the V gene TRBV4-3, with a possible D match to TRBD1 (5 bases). The CDR3 consists of 15 residues. Germline CDR1 reads LGHNA; CDR2 reads YSLEER. Trimming removed 3 bases from V and 3 bases from J, with 14 bases in between. In DNA form, the CDR3 reads TGCGCCAGCAGCCAGACCGGGACGGGGGACACTGAAGCTTTCTTT. Residues: CASSQTGTGDTEAFF.

J is TRBJ2-3 and V is TRBV28; unclear D gene. The V gene lost 7 bases and the J gene lost 4 bases, with 6 bases spanning the gap. CDR3 length: 11 amino acids. CDR1 is MDHEN and CDR2 is SYDVKM in the germline V gene. The CDR3 sequence is CASTNSDTQYF. The CDR3 DNA sequence: TGTGCCAGCACGAATTCAGATACGCAGTATTTT.

CDR3 DNA sequence: TGTGCCAGCAGCGTAGATGGGCAGGGGTTGAATGAGCAGTTCTTC. This gives the protein CASSVDGQGLNEQFF. V is TRBV9 and J is TRBJ2-1, with TRBD1 as a possible D gene (6 bases). CDR1 and CDR2 (germline): SGDLS, YYNGEE. The CDR3 is 15 residues long. Trimming stripped 0 bases from V and 7 bases from J, with 14 bases between.

The rearrangement joins TRBV19 to TRBJ2-3, with 7 bases lining up with TRBD1. CDR3 length equals 12 residues. Trimming at V came to 9 bases and at J to 2 bases, leaving 2 bases not matched to a gene. Germline V lookup: CDR1 LNHDA, CDR2 SQIVND (reference sequence). The CDR3 sequence is CASKGATDTQYF. In nucleotides, the CDR3 is TGTGCCAGCAAGGGGGCCACAGATACGCAGTATTTT.